This is a list of T cell receptor beta chains from one sample in a study of breast tumors, draining lymph nodes, adjacent tissues. TCRdb independently ran MiXCR on the multiplex PCR reads; one entry per CDR3 protein. The sample holds some 230,000 distinct CDR3 sequences, under 40% seen once. The sequenced material came from axillary lymph node tissue. These receptors were collected from a female donor with breast cancer. Some clones in this sample may be carry-over from other donors' samples. Both conserved end residues are part of each CDR3. D genes are given only for firm matches. Only part of the rows carry a size: once, few, many, or a class if the clone is expanded.

DNA: TGTGCCAGCAGTGAAGCGAGAACAGCCCCCGGGGAGACCCAGTACTTC; CDR3: CASSEARTAPGETQYF; D: NA; V: TRBV2; size: many; J: TRBJ2-5
DNA: TGTGCCAGCAGCAGGACAGGGAGGGGCTCCTACGAGCAGTACTTC; CDR3: CASSRTGRGSYEQYF; D: NA; V: TRBV6-5; size: many; J: TRBJ2-7
DNA: TGTGCCAGCAGCCACGGGCCAAACAATGAGCAGTTCTTC; CDR3: CASSHGPNNEQFF; D: NA; V: TRBV3-1; size: few; J: TRBJ2-1
DNA: TGTGCCAGCAGCCGCAACATCAGAAACACCATATATTTT; CDR3: CASSRNIRNTIYF; D: NA; V: TRBV6-4; size: many; J: TRBJ1-3
DNA: TGCAGCGTTAAGCAGGGGACAGGGCATGGCTACACCTTC; CDR3: CSVKQGTGHGYTF; D: TRBD1; V: TRBV29-1; size: NA; J: TRBJ1-2
DNA: TGTGCCAGCAGTTACTCGATAGAGCGGGACCTCACAGATACGCAGTATTTT; CDR3: CASSYSIERDLTDTQYF; D: TRBD2; V: TRBV6-7; size: few; J: TRBJ2-3
DNA: TGCAGTGCTAGAGATCCCAAAACAGGGTCCACCTTC; CDR3: CSARDPKTGSTF; D: NA; V: TRBV20-1; size: few; J: TRBJ1-2
DNA: TGTGCCAGTGGGACAGTCTCCTACGAGCAGTACTTC; CDR3: CASGTVSYEQYF; D: TRBD1; V: TRBV14; size: many; J: TRBJ2-7
DNA: TGTGCCAGCAGCTTACCTGACAGGTTCAACTATGGCTACACCTTC; CDR3: CASSLPDRFNYGYTF; D: NA; V: TRBV7-9; size: NA; J: TRBJ1-2
DNA: TGTGCCAGCAGCCTAGCCGTACTAGCCGGCACAGATACGCAGTATTTT; CDR3: CASSLAVLAGTDTQYF; D: NA; V: TRBV7-2; size: many; J: TRBJ2-3
DNA: TGCGCCAGCGCCCCGGGACAGGCGGGCACTGGGGAGCTGTTTTTT; CDR3: CASAPGQAGTGELFF; D: TRBD1; V: TRBV4-1; size: many; J: TRBJ2-2
DNA: TGTGCCACCAGTGACCCCCCGGGGACAGGGGGCTCTCGGCCCCAGCATTTT; CDR3: CATSDPPGTGGSRPQHF; D: TRBD1; V: TRBV24-1; size: NA; J: TRBJ1-5
DNA: TGTGCCAGCAGCTTAGAGGCCACGGCAGACGTCCTGACTTTC; CDR3: CASSLEATADVLTF; D: NA; V: TRBV11-3; size: many; J: TRBJ2-6
DNA: TGTGCCAGCAGTGAAGCGAGTGCCGTCGGACCACAAGCTTTCTTT; CDR3: CASSEASAVGPQAFF; D: NA; V: TRBV2; size: NA; J: TRBJ1-1
DNA: TGTGCCAGTAGTATTAGCGGCAGAATAAACACTGAAGCTTTCTTT; CDR3: CASSISGRINTEAFF; D: NA; V: TRBV19; size: few; J: TRBJ1-1
DNA: TGTGCCAGCAGTGCCCACTGCGAGCAGTACTTC; CDR3: CASSAHCEQYF; D: NA; V: TRBV28; size: NA; J: TRBJ2-7
DNA: TGCGCCAGCAGTGAGTCTTGGAGTAGGACGGCCAATGAGCAGTTCTTC; CDR3: CASSESWSRTANEQFF; D: NA; V: TRBV10-1; size: NA; J: TRBJ2-1
DNA: TGTGCCAGCAGCGCCCAGCCGGGACAGCAAGAGACCCAGTACTTC; CDR3: CASSAQPGQQETQYF; D: TRBD1; V: TRBV7-3; size: many; J: TRBJ2-5
DNA: TGTGCCATCAGTGATGTTACAGGGGGAATCTACGAGCAGTACTTC; CDR3: CAISDVTGGIYEQYF; D: TRBD1; V: TRBV10-3; size: many; J: TRBJ2-7
DNA: TGTGCCAGCAGCGTACTGGAGGGGAGGGCAGATACGCAGTATTTT; CDR3: CASSVLEGRADTQYF; D: TRBD2; V: TRBV9; size: NA; J: TRBJ2-3
DNA: TGTGCCAGTAGTTGGGGTAGCAGATATGGCAATGAGCAGTTCTTC; CDR3: CASSWGSRYGNEQFF; D: NA; V: TRBV19; size: many; J: TRBJ2-1
DNA: TGTGCCAGCAGTATACAGGGCACGGGCTACAATGAGCAGTTCTTC; CDR3: CASSIQGTGYNEQFF; D: NA; V: TRBV12-3/TRBV12-4; size: many; J: TRBJ2-1
DNA: TGTGCCAGCAGCCCACGGGTGGGGGGGCCTCGAGATACGCAGTATTTT; CDR3: CASSPRVGGPRDTQYF; D: NA; V: TRBV7-8; size: NA; J: TRBJ2-3
DNA: TGTGCCAGCTCACCATACCGGGACAAGTACGAGCAGTACTTC; CDR3: CASSPYRDKYEQYF; D: NA; V: TRBV18; size: few; J: TRBJ2-7
DNA: TGTGCCAGCAGCCAGGGGCGGGGGCTGGAAATATACGAGCAGTACTTC; CDR3: CASSQGRGLEIYEQYF; D: NA; V: TRBV5-4; size: NA; J: TRBJ2-7
DNA: TGCGCCAGCAGCGGGACAGGGGTGGAGAATTCACCCCTCCACTTT; CDR3: CASSGTGVENSPLHF; D: TRBD1; V: TRBV5-1; size: many; J: TRBJ1-6
DNA: TGTGCCATCAGTGAGTTGCGGGTCATGAACACTGAAGCTTTCTTT; CDR3: CAISELRVMNTEAFF; D: NA; V: TRBV10-3; size: few; J: TRBJ1-1
DNA: TGCAGTGCAACGGACAGGGGGCGAGAGACCCAGTACTTC; CDR3: CSATDRGRETQYF; D: TRBD1; V: TRBV20-1; size: NA; J: TRBJ2-5
DNA: TGTGCCATTTCTGGACAGGGGGACGGGCAGCCCCAGCATTTT; CDR3: CAISGQGDGQPQHF; D: TRBD1; V: TRBV10-3; size: NA; J: TRBJ1-5
DNA: TGCAGTGCACTTCCTTATTCCTCCAACTATGGCTACACCTTC; CDR3: CSALPYSSNYGYTF; D: NA; V: TRBV20-1; size: many; J: TRBJ1-2
DNA: TGTGCCAGCAGCCAAGCTCAATACGGCTACACCTTC; CDR3: CASSQAQYGYTF; D: NA; V: TRBV4-2; size: many; J: TRBJ1-2
DNA: TGTGCCAGCAGCCAAGGGACTAGCGGCACCGGGGCCAACGTCCTGACTTTC; CDR3: CASSQGTSGTGANVLTF; D: TRBD2; V: TRBV14; size: NA; J: TRBJ2-6
DNA: TGTGCCAGCACCAAACTGGCCAGGGTGAATTCACCCCTCCACTTT; CDR3: CASTKLARVNSPLHF; D: NA; V: TRBV2; size: NA; J: TRBJ1-6
DNA: TGCGCCAGCAGCTTGCGTCTAGCGGGACTCTACGAGCAGTACTTC; CDR3: CASSLRLAGLYEQYF; D: TRBD2; V: TRBV5-1; size: many; J: TRBJ2-7
DNA: TGTGCCAGCAGACAAACCGGGACAGTCCTCTCTGGGGCCAACGTCCTGACTTTC; CDR3: CASRQTGTVLSGANVLTF; D: TRBD1; V: TRBV19; size: many; J: TRBJ2-6
DNA: TGCAGTGCTCTCCCTTACAGAGCCCAAAACACCATATATTTT; CDR3: CSALPYRAQNTIYF; D: NA; V: TRBV20-1; size: many; J: TRBJ1-3
DNA: TGTGCCAGCAGCCCCCGGGACAGGGATTCAGATACGCAGTATTTT; CDR3: CASSPRDRDSDTQYF; D: TRBD1; V: TRBV9; size: NA; J: TRBJ2-3
DNA: TGTGCCAGCAGTTTGTGGGGGTCCCCTGGAAACACCATATATTTT; CDR3: CASSLWGSPGNTIYF; D: NA; V: TRBV12-3/TRBV12-4; size: many; J: TRBJ1-3
DNA: TGTGCCAGCAGTTTAGGGGGGGTCCTTCCTAGCACAGATACGCAGTATTTT; CDR3: CASSLGGVLPSTDTQYF; D: NA; V: TRBV12-3/TRBV12-4; size: many; J: TRBJ2-3
DNA: TGCAGTGCTAGGAAATCCGGGACACGTTTGACCGGGGAGCTGTTTTTT; CDR3: CSARKSGTRLTGELFF; D: NA; V: TRBV20-1; size: many; J: TRBJ2-2
DNA: TGTGCCAGCAGCCCGACTAGCGGGAGCTCCTACAATGAGCAGTTCTTC; CDR3: CASSPTSGSSYNEQFF; D: TRBD2; V: TRBV7-9; size: many; J: TRBJ2-1
DNA: TGTGCCAGCAGCCAAGATCGGGGACTAGCGGGGGGGCCGATGGAGGAGACCCAGTACTTC; CDR3: CASSQDRGLAGGPMEETQYF; D: TRBD2; V: TRBV14; size: NA; J: TRBJ2-5
DNA: TGTGCCAGCAGCTTAGGAGGGACAGGGCGATCTGGAAACCCCTTC; CDR3: CASSLGGTGRSGNPF; D: TRBD1; V: TRBV7-9; size: NA; J: TRBJ1-2
DNA: TGCGCCAGCATCCCGGACAGACCCAATGAGCAGTTCTTC; CDR3: CASIPDRPNEQFF; D: NA; V: TRBV5-1; size: many; J: TRBJ2-1
DNA: TGCGCCAGCAGCCAATGGACAGGGAGCACCGGGGAGCTGTTTTTT; CDR3: CASSQWTGSTGELFF; D: TRBD1; V: TRBV4-1; size: many; J: TRBJ2-2
DNA: TGCAGTGCTCGCTCCGAGGGGGCCGGGGAAAAACTGTTTTTT; CDR3: CSARSEGAGEKLFF; D: TRBD1; V: TRBV20-1; size: many; J: TRBJ1-4
DNA: TGTGCCAGCAACAACCAGGGATCCTACCACGAGCAGTACTTC; CDR3: CASNNQGSYHEQYF; D: NA; V: TRBV5-6; size: many; J: TRBJ2-7
DNA: TGTGCCAGCAGTCTTGCGGGACAGGGTGCTAACTATGGCTACACCTTC; CDR3: CASSLAGQGANYGYTF; D: TRBD1; V: TRBV27; size: many; J: TRBJ1-2
DNA: TGTGCCAACTACCCCGAAGGCTACAACGAGCAGTACTTC; CDR3: CANYPEGYNEQYF; D: NA; V: TRBV9; size: NA; J: TRBJ2-7
DNA: TGTGCCAGCAGCTTGGGGTCCGGCAGCACCGGGGAGCTGTTTTTT; CDR3: CASSLGSGSTGELFF; D: NA; V: TRBV7-2; size: many; J: TRBJ2-2
DNA: TGCAGTGCGAACCGGGACGGAGATAGCAATCAGCCCCAGCATTTT; CDR3: CSANRDGDSNQPQHF; D: NA; V: TRBV20-1; size: many; J: TRBJ1-5
DNA: TGTGCCAGCAGTCCAGTGACAGGAAACACCGGGGAGCTGTTTTTT; CDR3: CASSPVTGNTGELFF; D: NA; V: TRBV12-3/TRBV12-4; size: many; J: TRBJ2-2
DNA: TGCAGTGCCAGCGGGACAGGGGGATTAGATACGCAGTATTTT; CDR3: CSASGTGGLDTQYF; D: TRBD1; V: TRBV20-1; size: many; J: TRBJ2-3
DNA: TGCGCCAGCAGCCCGACCCGCTCTGGAAACACCATATATTTT; CDR3: CASSPTRSGNTIYF; D: NA; V: TRBV5-1; size: many; J: TRBJ1-3